This T cell receptor beta chain was identified during a study of monozygotic twins with cystic fibrosis. Study outcomes and limitations: Median Simpson clonality of 0.0095 suggested naive T cells predominated.

The method was immunoSEQ multiplex PCR; TCRdb's version includes in-frame clones alone and lacks a portion of them. The repertoire holds 25,000 to 35,000 clones, with over 80% as singletons. The V end was cut by 4 bases, the J end by 4 bases, with 15 bases between. The germline gives CDR1 SGHRS, CDR2 YFSETQ. The CDR3 spans 15 residues. Concerning this clone itself: The antigen remains undetermined.

The sequenced sample was blood. The chain joins TRBV5-1 to TRBJ2-1; D is perhaps TRBD1 (6 bases). The TCR was taken from a girl under 10 years old with cystic fibrosis. CDR3: CASSVAGAAYNEQFF. CDR3 sequence (DNA): TGCGCCAGCAGCGTTGCAGGGGCGGCATACAATGAGCAGTTCTTC.